This T cell receptor (beta chain) was retrieved from a study of T-cell memory formation after mild COVID-19. From germline, CDR1 is SEHNR and CDR2 FQNEAQ (reference sequence). The CDR3 length is 13 residues. With V trimmed by 4 bases and J by 3 bases, 3 bases remained unmatched. This clonotype showed up many times. Its antigen is not known. Study outcomes and limitations: A balance of CD4 and CD8 characterized clones contracting day 15 to 85, whereas later expanders leaned CD4+. Mostly located in CM and EM were contracting CD4+ clones, with contracting CD8+ clones located in EMRA.

TCRdb re-called the 5' RACE reads through MiXCR, storing one row per CDR3 protein. The table shows 400,000 to 500,000 distinct CDR3 sequences, with 20% occurring only once. The sample was PBMCs or a T cell subset sorted from them (not recorded which). This clonotype was obtained from an adult woman who had mild COVID-19 (a few samples of this study predate the infection). Cell type and time point are not known. The chain couples TRBV7-9 to TRBJ2-7; 7 positions agree with TRBD2. Here the CDR3 reads CASSWEGLYEQYF. As DNA, the CDR3 is TGTGCCAGCAGCTGGGAGGGCCTCTACGAGCAGTACTTC.